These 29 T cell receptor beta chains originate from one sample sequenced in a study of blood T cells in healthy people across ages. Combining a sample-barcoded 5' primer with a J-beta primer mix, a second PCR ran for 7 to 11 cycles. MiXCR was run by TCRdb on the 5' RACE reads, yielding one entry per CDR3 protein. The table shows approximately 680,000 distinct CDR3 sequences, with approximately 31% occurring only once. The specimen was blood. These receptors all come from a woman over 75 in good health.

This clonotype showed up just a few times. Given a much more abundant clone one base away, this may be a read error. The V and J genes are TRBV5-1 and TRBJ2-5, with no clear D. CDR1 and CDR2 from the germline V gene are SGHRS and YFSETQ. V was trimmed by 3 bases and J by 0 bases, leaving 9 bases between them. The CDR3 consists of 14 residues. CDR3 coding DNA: TGCGCCAGCAGCTGGGATAGGTACCAAGAGACCCAGTACTTC. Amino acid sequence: CASSWDRYQETQYF.

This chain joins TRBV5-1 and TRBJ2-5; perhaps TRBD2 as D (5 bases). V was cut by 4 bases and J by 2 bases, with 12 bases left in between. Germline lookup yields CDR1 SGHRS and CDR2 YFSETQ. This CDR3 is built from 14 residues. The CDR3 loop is CASSPGGFQETQYF. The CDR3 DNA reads TGCGCCAGCAGCCCCGGCGGGTTTCAAGAGACCCAGTACTTC.

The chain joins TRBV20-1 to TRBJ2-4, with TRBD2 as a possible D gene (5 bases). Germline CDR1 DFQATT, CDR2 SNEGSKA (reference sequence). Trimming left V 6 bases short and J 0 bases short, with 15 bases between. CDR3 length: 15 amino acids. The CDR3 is CSAFDGGVAKNIQYF. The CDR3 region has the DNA TGCAGTGCCTTCGATGGAGGCGTAGCCAAAAACATTCAGTACTTC.

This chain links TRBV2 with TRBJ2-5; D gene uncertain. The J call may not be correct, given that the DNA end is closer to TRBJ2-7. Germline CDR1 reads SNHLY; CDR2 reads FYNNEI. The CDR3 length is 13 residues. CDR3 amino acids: CASSDVGLREQYF. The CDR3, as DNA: TGTGCCAGCAGTGATGTCGGCCTCCGCGAGCAGTACTTC.

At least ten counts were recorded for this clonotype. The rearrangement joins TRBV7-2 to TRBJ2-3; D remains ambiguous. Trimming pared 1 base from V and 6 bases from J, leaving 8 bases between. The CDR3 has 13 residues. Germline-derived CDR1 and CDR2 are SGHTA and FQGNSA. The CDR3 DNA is TGTGCCAGCAGCTTAGGCTTTTCGGATACGCAGTATTTT. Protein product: CASSLGFSDTQYF.

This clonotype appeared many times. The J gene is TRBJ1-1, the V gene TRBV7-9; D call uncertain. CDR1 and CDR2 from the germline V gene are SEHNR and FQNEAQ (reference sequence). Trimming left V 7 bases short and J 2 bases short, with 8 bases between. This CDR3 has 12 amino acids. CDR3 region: CASKRENTEAFF. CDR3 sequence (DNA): TGTGCCAGCAAAAGGGAAAACACTGAAGCTTTCTTT.

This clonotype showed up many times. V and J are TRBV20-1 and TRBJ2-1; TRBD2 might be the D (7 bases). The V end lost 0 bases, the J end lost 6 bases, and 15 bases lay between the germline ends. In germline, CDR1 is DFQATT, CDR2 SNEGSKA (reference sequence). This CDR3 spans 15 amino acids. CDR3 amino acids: CSARDWRGGPNEQFF. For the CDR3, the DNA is TGCAGTGCTAGAGATTGGAGGGGGGGCCCCAATGAGCAGTTCTTC.

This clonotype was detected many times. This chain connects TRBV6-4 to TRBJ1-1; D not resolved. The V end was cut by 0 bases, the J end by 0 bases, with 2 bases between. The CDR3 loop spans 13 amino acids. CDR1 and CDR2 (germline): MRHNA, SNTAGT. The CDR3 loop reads CASSDSVNTEAFF. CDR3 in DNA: TGTGCCAGCAGTGACTCAGTGAACACTGAAGCTTTCTTT.

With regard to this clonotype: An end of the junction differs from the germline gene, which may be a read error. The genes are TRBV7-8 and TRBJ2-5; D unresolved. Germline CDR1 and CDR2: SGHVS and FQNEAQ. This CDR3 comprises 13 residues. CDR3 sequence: CASSLGPAMGQYF. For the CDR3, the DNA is TGCGCCAGCAGCTTGGGCCCCGCCATGGGGCAGTACTTC.

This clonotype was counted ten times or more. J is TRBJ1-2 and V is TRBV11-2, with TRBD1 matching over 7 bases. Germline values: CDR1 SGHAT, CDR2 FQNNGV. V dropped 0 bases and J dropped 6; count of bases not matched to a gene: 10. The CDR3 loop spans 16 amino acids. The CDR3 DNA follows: TGTGCCAGCAGCTTAGAACGGACAGGCCGCGTAGATGGCTACACCTTC. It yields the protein CASSLERTGRVDGYTF.

The CDR3 loop is CASSSDDTSSYNEQFF. The DNA for the CDR3 is TGTGCCAGCAGCTCCGACGACACGAGCTCCTACAATGAGCAGTTCTTC. The chain joins TRBV7-2 to TRBJ2-1, with D unclear. CDR1 and CDR2 from the germline V gene are SGHTA and FQGNSA. V lost 4 bases and J 0 bases, leaving 13 bases between the germline ends. This CDR3 spans 16 amino acids.

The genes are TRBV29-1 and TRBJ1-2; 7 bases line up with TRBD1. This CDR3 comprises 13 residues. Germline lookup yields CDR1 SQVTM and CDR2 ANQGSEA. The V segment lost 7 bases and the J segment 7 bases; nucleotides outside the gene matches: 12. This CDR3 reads CSALTGQSSGYTF. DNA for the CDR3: TGCAGCGCACTCACGGGACAGAGTAGTGGCTACACCTTC.

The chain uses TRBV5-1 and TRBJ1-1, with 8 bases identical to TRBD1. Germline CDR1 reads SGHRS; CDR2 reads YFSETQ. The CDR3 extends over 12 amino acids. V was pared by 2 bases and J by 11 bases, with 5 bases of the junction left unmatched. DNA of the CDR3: TGCGCCAGCAGCTTCAGGGGGCTCGACGCTTTCTTT. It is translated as CASSFRGLDAFF. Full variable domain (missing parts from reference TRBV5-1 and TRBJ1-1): KAGVTQTPRYLIKTRGQQVTLSCSPISGHRSVSWYQQTPGQGLQFLFEYFSETQRNKGNFPGRFSGRQFSNSRSEMNVSTLELGDSALYLCASSFRGLDAFFGQGTRLTVV.

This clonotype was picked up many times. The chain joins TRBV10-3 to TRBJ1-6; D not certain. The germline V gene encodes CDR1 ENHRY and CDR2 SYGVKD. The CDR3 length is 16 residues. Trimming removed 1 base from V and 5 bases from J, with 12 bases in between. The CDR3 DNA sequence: TGTGCCATCAGTGAGTTAGGACGGGAGAATAATTCACCCCTCCACTTT. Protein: CAISELGRENNSPLHF.

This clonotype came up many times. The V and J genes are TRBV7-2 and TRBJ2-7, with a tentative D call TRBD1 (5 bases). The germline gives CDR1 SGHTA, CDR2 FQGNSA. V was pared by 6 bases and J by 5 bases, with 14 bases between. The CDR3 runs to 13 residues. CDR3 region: CASSPRVRNEQYF. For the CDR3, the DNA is TGTGCCAGCAGTCCCAGGGTCCGGAACGAGCAGTACTTC.

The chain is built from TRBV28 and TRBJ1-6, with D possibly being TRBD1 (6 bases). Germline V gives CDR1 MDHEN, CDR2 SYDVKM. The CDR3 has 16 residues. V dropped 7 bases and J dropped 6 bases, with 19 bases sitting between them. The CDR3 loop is CASTLDSLILNSPLHF. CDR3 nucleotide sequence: TGTGCCAGCACCCTGGACAGCCTGATCCTTAATTCACCCCTCCACTTT.

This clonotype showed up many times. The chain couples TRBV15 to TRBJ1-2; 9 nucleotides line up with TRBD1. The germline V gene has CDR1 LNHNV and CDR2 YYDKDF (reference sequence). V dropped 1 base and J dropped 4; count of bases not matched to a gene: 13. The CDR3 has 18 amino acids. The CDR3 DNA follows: TGTGCCACCAGCAGAGGCGGCAACCGGGACAGGGCGATCTATGGCTACACCTTC. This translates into CATSRGGNRDRAIYGYTF.

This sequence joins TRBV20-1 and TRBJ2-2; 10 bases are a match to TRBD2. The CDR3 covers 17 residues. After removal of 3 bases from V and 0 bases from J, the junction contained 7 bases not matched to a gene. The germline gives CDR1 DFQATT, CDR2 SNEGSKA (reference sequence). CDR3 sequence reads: CSARKQTSGANTGELFF. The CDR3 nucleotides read TGCAGTGCTAGGAAACAAACTAGCGGGGCGAACACCGGGGAGCTGTTTTTT.

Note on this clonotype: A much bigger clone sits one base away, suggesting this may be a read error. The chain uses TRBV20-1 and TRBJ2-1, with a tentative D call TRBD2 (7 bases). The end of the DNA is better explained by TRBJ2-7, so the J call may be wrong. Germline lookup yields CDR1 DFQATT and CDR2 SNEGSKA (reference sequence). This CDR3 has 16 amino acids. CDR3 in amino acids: CSAIPWGGASYNEQYF. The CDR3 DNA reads TGCAGTGCTATTCCGTGGGGGGGGGCTTCGTACAATGAGCAGTACTTC.

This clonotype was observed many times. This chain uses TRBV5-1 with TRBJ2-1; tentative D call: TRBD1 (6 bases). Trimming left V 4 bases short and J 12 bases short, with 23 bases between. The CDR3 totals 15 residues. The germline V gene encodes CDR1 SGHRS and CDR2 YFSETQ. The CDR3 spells CASSVDAGQWIRQFF. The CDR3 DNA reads TGCGCCAGCAGCGTGGACGCCGGACAGTGGATAAGGCAGTTCTTC. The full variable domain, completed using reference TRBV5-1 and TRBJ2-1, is KAGVTQTPRYLIKTRGQQVTLSCSPISGHRSVSWYQQTPGQGLQFLFEYFSETQRNKGNFPGRFSGRQFSNSRSEMNVSTLELGDSALYLCASSVDAGQWIRQFFGPGTRLTVL.

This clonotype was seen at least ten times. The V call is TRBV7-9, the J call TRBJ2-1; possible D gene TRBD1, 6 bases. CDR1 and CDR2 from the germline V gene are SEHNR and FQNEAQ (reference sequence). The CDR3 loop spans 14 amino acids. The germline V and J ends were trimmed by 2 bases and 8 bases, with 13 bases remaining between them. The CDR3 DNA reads TGTGCCAGCAGCTTAACAGGGTGGGGAGATGAGCAGTTCTTC. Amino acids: CASSLTGWGDEQFF.

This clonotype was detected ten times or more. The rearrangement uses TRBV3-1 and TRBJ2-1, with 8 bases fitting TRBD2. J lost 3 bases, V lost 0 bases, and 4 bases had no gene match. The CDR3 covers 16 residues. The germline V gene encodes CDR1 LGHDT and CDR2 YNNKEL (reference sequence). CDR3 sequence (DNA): TGTGCCAGCAGCCAAGACCGGGGGGGGGACTACAATGAGCAGTTCTTC. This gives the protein CASSQDRGGDYNEQFF.

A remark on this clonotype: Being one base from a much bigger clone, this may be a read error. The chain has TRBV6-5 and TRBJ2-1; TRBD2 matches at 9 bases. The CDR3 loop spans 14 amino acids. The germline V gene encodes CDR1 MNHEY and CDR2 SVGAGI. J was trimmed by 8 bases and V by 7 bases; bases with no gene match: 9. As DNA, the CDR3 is TGTGCCAGCAAAAGCGGGGGGACCAGTCATGAGCAGTTCTTC. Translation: CASKSGGTSHEQFF.

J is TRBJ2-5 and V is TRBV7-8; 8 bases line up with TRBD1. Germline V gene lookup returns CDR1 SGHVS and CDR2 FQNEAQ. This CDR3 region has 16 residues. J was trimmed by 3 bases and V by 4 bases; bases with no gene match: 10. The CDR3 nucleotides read TGTGCCAGCAGCTCCCTCGGGGGACAGGTGAAAGAGACCCAGTACTTC. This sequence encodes CASSSLGGQVKETQYF. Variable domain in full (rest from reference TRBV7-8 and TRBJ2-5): GAGVSQSPRYKVAKRGQDVALRCDPISGHVSLFWYQQALGQGPEFLTYFQNEAQLDKSGLPSDRFFAERPEGSVSTLKIQRTQQEDSAVYLCASSSLGGQVKETQYFGPGTRLLVL.

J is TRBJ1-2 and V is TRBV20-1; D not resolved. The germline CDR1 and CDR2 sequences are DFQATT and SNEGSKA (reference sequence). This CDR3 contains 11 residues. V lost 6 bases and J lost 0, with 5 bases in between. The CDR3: CSAYTNYGYTF. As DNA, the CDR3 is TGCAGTGCCTATACTAACTATGGCTACACCTTC.

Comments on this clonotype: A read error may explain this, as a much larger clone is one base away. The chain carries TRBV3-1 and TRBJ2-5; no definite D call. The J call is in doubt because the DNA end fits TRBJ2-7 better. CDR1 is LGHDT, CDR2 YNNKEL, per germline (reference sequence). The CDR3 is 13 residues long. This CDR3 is CASSQDIRPEQYF. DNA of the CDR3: TGTGCCAGCAGCCAAGATATTCGCCCCGAGCAGTACTTC.

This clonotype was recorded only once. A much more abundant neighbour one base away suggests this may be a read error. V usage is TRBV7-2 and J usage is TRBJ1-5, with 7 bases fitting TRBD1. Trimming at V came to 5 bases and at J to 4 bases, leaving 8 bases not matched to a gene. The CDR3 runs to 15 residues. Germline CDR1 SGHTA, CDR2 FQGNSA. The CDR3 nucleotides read TGTACCAGCAGCCCTAACCGGGACAGAAATCAGCCCCAGCATTTT. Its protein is CTSSPNRDRNQPQHF.

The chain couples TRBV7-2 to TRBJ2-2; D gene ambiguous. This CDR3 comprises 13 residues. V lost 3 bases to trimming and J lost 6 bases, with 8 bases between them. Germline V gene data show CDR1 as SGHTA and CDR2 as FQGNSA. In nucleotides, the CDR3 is TGTGCCAGCAGCTTGCCCGGCCCCGGGGAGCTGTTTTTT. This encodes CASSLPGPGELFF.

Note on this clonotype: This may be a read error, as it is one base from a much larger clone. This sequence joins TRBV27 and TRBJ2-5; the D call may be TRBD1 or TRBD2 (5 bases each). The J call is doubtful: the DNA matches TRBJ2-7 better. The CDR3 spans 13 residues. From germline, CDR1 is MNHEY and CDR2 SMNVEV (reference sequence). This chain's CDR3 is CASSWGTGYEQYF. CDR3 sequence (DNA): TGTGCCAGCAGTTGGGGGACCGGCTACGAGCAGTACTTC.